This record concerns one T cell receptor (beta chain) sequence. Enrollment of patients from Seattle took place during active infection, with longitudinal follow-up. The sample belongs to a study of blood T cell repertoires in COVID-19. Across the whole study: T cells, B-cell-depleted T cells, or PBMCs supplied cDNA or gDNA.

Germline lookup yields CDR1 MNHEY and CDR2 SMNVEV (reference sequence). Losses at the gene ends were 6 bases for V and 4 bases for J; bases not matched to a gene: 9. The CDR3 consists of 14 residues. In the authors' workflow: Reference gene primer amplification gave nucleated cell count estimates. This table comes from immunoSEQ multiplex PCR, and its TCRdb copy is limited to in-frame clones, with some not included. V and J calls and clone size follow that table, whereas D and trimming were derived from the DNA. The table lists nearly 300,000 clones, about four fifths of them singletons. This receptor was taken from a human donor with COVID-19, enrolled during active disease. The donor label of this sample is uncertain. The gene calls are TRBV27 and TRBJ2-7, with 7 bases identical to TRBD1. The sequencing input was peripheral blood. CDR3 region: CASRYRQGSYEQYF. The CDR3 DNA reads TGTGCCAGCAGGTACCGACAGGGTTCGTACGAGCAGTACTTC.